This T cell receptor beta chain was sequenced in a study of cytomegalovirus exposure and HLA in healthy donors. Study background: Most donors, 81% of more than 300 genotyped, fell in the Caucasian-associated ancestry cluster.

The CDR3 extends over 15 amino acids. Germline V lookup: CDR1 SGHDT, CDR2 YYEEEE. J gave up 8 bases and V 2 bases, and 3 bases lay outside the gene matches. Study-wide points: According to a later analysis, donors in an Asian-associated ancestry cluster reportedly had fewer N-insertions than the 666-donor mean. Reportedly, TCR beta sequences accurately predicted HLA-A and HLA-B alleles in most subjects.

Unrecorded immune exposure was likely among donors, who were nominally healthy when sampled. PCR was performed using 60 Vbeta and 13 Jbeta primers. TCRdb's table, derived via immunoSEQ multiplex PCR, lists solely in-frame clones and lacks some. The sample contains approximately 160,000 clones, 77% of which appear only once. This clone occurred once. Its antigen is not known. The sequencing input was PBMCs. The receptor's source is a woman aged 40 to 50 in good health and CMV-seropositive. The rearrangement links TRBV5-6 to TRBJ2-1; 14 nucleotides align to TRBD2. The chain's CDR3 is CASSLRLAGGDEQFF. The CDR3, as DNA: TGTGCCAGCAGCTTAAGACTAGCGGGAGGGGATGAGCAGTTCTTC.